The T cell receptor beta chain described here comes from a study of beta chain features in type 1 diabetes. Findings of the study overall: Among patients with Type 1 diabetes, TCRB CDR3s were moderately but significantly shorter in every one of the four CD4+ subsets.

Germline CDR1 reads SNHLY; CDR2 reads FYNNEI. V lost 7 bases to trimming and J lost 4 bases; unmatched junction nucleotides: 7. This CDR3 has 15 residues. A few counts support this clone. Its antigen is unidentified. The isolated RNA, all of it, was reverse transcribed, so expressed TCRB transcripts were what got sequenced. Produced via immunoSEQ multiplex PCR; TCRdb's table is partial and in-frame only. In the table there are 310,000 or so clones, about 15% of which are singletons. Source material: naive CD4+ T cells from blood. This chain uses TRBV2 with TRBJ2-1, with TRBD2 matching over 10 bases. The clonotype was recovered from a man aged 18 to 35 with type 1 diabetes. CDR3 in DNA: TGTGCCAGCAAACCAGGAGCGGGAGGGTACAATGAGCAGTTCTTC. Amino acids: CASKPGAGGYNEQFF.